This T cell receptor beta chain was retrieved from a study of cytomegalovirus exposure and HLA in healthy donors. Study conclusions and caveats: In an earlier analysis, about 87% or about 30%: the productive usage of most TCR beta V segments. It was only CMV serostatus that was available as immune exposure information. Several top significant clusters appeared, in a later analysis, to be linked to common viral pathogens.

This clone has only a few counts. Its target is unknown. 60 Vbeta and 13 Jbeta primers were used in PCR. Sequencing used immunoSEQ multiplex PCR; TCRdb keeps in-frame clones, though not all of them. This table holds over 150,000 clones, approximately 80% found once. The sample comprised PBMCs. The TCR comes from a man aged 18 to 29 in good health and CMV-seronegative.

CDR3 bases: TGCGCCAGCAGCCATAAACCGACGGGGATTGAAGCTTTCTTT. This sequence encodes CASSHKPTGIEAFF. The J gene is TRBJ1-1, the V gene TRBV4-1; D is uncertain. In germline, CDR1 is MGHRA, CDR2 YSYEKL. Trimming took off 3 bases at V and 7 bases at J, with 15 bases between the two ends. The CDR3 spans 14 residues.